The 8 T cell receptor beta chains in this list originate from one sample, sequenced in a study of T cell responses to AZD1222 COVID-19 vaccine. TCRdb keeps only in-frame clones here, not all; method: immunoSEQ multiplex PCR. The sample contains 120,000 to 150,000 clones, about 89% of which appear only once. This material consisted of peripheral blood, taken 28 days after the second dose of the MenACWY control vaccine. These TCRs come from an adult who received the MenACWY meningococcal vaccine as a control.

The chain is built from TRBV12-3 or TRBV12-4 and TRBJ1-1; D is undetermined. The CDR3 has 13 residues. V was cut by 3 bases and J by 7 bases, with 12 bases left in between. CDR3 sequence: CASSFAASIEAFF. CDR3 in DNA: TGTGCCAGCAGTTTTGCAGCATCAATTGAAGCTTTCTTT.

This chain joins TRBV30 and TRBJ1-5; the D is unclear. CDR3 length: 15 amino acids. Trimming removed 0 bases at V and 3 bases at J, with 12 bases between. Germline CDR1 reads GTSNPN; CDR2 reads SVGIG (reference sequence). CDR3 sequence reads: CAWSVRQVNNQPQHF. Written as DNA, the CDR3 is TGTGCCTGGAGTGTACGGCAGGTCAACAATCAGCCCCAGCATTTT.

This clone is a singleton in its sample. V usage is TRBV7-8 and J usage is TRBJ2-7, with D perhaps matching TRBD1 (5 bases). From germline, CDR1 is SGHVS and CDR2 FQNEAQ. Deletions cut 5 bases from V and 3 bases from J, with 5 bases between. The CDR3 is made up of 11 amino acids. CDR3 coding DNA: TGTGCCAGCAGCAGGGGCTACGAGCAGTACTTC. This encodes CASSRGYEQYF. The complete variable domain, with remaining parts taken from reference TRBV7-8 and TRBJ2-7, reads GAGVSQSPRYKVAKRGQDVALRCDPISGHVSLFWYQQALGQGPEFLTYFQNEAQLDKSGLPSDRFFAERPEGSVSTLKIQRTQQEDSAVYLCASSRGYEQYFGPGTRLTVT.

The chain combines TRBV11-2 with TRBJ2-3; D is unclear. The V gene lost 0 bases and the J gene lost 2 bases, with 12 bases spanning the gap. From germline, CDR1 is SGHAT and CDR2 FQNNGV. This CDR3 has 16 amino acids. The chain's CDR3 is CASSLEALGSTDTQYF. The DNA of the CDR3 is TGTGCCAGCAGCTTAGAGGCCCTTGGTTCCACAGATACGCAGTATTTT.

This clone was found once. The chain employs TRBV11-3 and TRBJ2-1; 7 bases agree with TRBD1. Germline assignment: CDR1 SGHNT and CDR2 YENEEA. The length of the CDR3 is 16 residues. The trim removed 5 bases at V and 0 bases at J, leaving 7 bases unmatched. CDR3 DNA sequence: TGTGCCAGCAGCACAGAACAGGGGAGCTCCTACAATGAGCAGTTCTTC. Encoded protein: CASSTEQGSSYNEQFF.

V gene TRBV5-4 combines with J gene TRBJ2-7; D is perhaps TRBD1 (6 bases). Trimming removed 4 bases at V and 6 bases at J, with 17 bases between. Germline lookup yields CDR1 SGHNT and CDR2 YYREEE (reference sequence). The CDR3 extends over 14 amino acids. As DNA, the CDR3 is TGTGCCAGCAGCCCAGAGATGACAGGTAGCGAGCAGTACTTC. Amino acids: CASSPEMTGSEQYF.

The chain links TRBV18 to TRBJ1-4, with 9 bases that match TRBD1. The CDR3 runs 16 residues. V trimming: 3 bases; J trimming: 3 bases; junction bases outside the gene matches: 5. Germline CDR1 reads KGHSH; CDR2 reads LQKENI. The CDR3 DNA reads TGTGCCAGCTCACCCCGGGACAGGGTGGCTAATGAAAAACTGTTTTTT. Translation gives CASSPRDRVANEKLFF.

The gene calls are TRBV28 and TRBJ2-2; 7 bases fit TRBD1. The CDR3 is 14 amino acids. Germline assignment: CDR1 MDHEN and CDR2 SYDVKM. The V gene end was trimmed by 6 bases and the J gene end by 7 bases; junction bases not matched to a gene: 8. In DNA form, the CDR3 reads TGTGCCAGCAGCCAGAGAGGGGGCTTCGGGGAGCTGTTTTTT. Translating gives CASSQRGGFGELFF.